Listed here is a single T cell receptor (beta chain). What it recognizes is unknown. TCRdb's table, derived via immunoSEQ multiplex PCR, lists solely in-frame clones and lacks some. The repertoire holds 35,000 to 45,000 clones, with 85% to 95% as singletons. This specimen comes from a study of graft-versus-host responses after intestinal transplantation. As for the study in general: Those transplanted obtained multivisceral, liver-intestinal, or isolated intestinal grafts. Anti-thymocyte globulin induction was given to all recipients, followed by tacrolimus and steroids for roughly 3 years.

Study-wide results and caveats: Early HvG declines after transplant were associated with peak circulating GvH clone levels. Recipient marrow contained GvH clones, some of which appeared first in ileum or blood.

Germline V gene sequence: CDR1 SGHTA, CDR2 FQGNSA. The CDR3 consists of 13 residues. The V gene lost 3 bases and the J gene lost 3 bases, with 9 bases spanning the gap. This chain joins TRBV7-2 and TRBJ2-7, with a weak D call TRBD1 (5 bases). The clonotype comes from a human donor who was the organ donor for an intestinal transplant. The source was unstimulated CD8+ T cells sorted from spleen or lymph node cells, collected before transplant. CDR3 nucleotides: TGTGCCAGCAGCTTGGATAGGGGCTACGAGCAGTACTTC. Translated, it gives CASSLDRGYEQYF.